Listed here are 17 T cell receptor beta chains from one sample, sequenced in a study of T and B cells in COVID-19 patients. Multiplex PCR with BIOMED2 TRB-A/B primer pools amplified TRB rearrangements. TCRdb processed the multiplex PCR reads anew with MiXCR; each CDR3 protein has one entry. The sample carries around 21,000 distinct CDR3 sequences, approximately 30% recorded once. Blood genomic DNA input for TRB amplification was roughly 230-550 ng. The specimen sequenced was blood. The receptors were sampled from a human donor who had recovered from COVID-19.

The V call is TRBV10-3, the J call TRBJ2-5; 10 nucleotides line up with TRBD2. Germline-derived CDR1 and CDR2 are ENHRY and SYGVKD. There are 14 residues in the CDR3. V was pared by 4 bases and J by 5 bases, with 4 bases of the junction left unmatched. This CDR3 reads CAISGLAGVETQYF. The CDR3 DNA follows: TGTGCCATCAGTGGGCTAGCGGGGGTTGAGACCCAGTACTTC.

The gene calls are TRBV12-3 or TRBV12-4 and TRBJ1-1; TRBD1 might be the D (5 bases). The CDR3 is 13 amino acids. The V gene lost 8 bases and the J gene lost 6 bases, with 16 bases spanning the gap. This CDR3 is CASGGVGLSEAFF. As DNA, the CDR3 is TGTGCCAGCGGGGGGGTGGGCCTCTCTGAAGCTTTCTTT.

The table lists this clonotype with many counts. The chain has TRBV11-3 and TRBJ2-3; D uncertain. Germline V gene data show CDR1 as SGHNT and CDR2 as YENEEA. Deletions cut 5 bases from V and 2 bases from J, with 5 bases between. CDR3 length: 12 residues. CDR3 in DNA: TGTGCCAGCAGCGACAACACAGATACGCAGTATTTT. Encoded protein: CASSDNTDTQYF.

The chain combines TRBV20-1 with TRBJ2-1, with 9 bases fitting TRBD2. Germline CDR1 DFQATT, CDR2 SNEGSKA (reference sequence). The J segment lost 0 bases and the V segment lost 1 base, leaving 10 bases of the junction unmatched. The CDR3 has 18 amino acids. The chain's CDR3 is CSARGFSGGRSSYNEQFF. The CDR3 DNA sequence: TGCAGTGCTAGAGGTTTTAGCGGGGGCCGGAGCTCCTACAATGAGCAGTTCTTC.

Comments on this clonotype: A single base separates this from a much larger clone, so it may be a read error. This chain joins TRBV6-5 and TRBJ2-6, with D possibly matching TRBD2 (6 bases). The ends were cut back, 7 bases at V and 5 bases at J, with 18 bases in the middle. The V gene's germline CDR1 is MNHEY and CDR2 SVGAGI. This CDR3 region has 16 residues. As DNA, the CDR3 is TGTGCCAGCACCCCGGAGGGGCTAGGTAGGGCCAACGTCCTGACTTTC. This encodes CASTPEGLGRANVLTF.

The chain joins TRBV5-4 to TRBJ1-2; D may be TRBD1 (6 bases). Trimming cost V 2 bases and J 4 bases, with 12 bases left between them. This CDR3 contains 14 residues. Germline assignment: CDR1 SGHNT and CDR2 YYREEE (reference sequence). CDR3 nucleotide sequence: TGTGCCAGCAGCTTCATTGGACAGAGCTATGGCTACACCTTC. Its translation is CASSFIGQSYGYTF.

This clonotype has more than one count but fewer than ten. The chain carries TRBV10-1 and TRBJ2-2; D may match TRBD1 or TRBD2 (5 bases each). Trimming stripped 3 bases from V and 5 bases from J, with 10 bases between. The CDR3 has 14 amino acids. The germline CDR1 and CDR2 sequences are WNHNN and SYGVQD (reference sequence). The CDR3 reads CASSERDGTGELFF. The CDR3 DNA follows: TGCGCCAGCAGTGAACGGGACGGGACCGGGGAGCTGTTTTTT.

This clonotype was detected a few times. This chain's CDR3 is CAWSAGRGHTIYF. The CDR3 bases are TGTGCCTGGAGTGCGGGCCGTGGGCACACCATATATTTT. The V gene is TRBV30, the J gene TRBJ1-3; D is uncertain. Germline V lookup: CDR1 GTSNPN, CDR2 SVGIG (reference sequence). The CDR3 loop spans 13 amino acids. Deletions cut 1 base from V and 8 bases from J, with 12 bases between.

Remarks on this clonotype: This sequence may be a read error, since a much larger clone differs from it by one base. The chain couples TRBV6-5 to TRBJ2-3, with 7 bases matching TRBD2. Germline V gene lookup returns CDR1 MNHEY and CDR2 SVGAGI. This CDR3 comprises 14 residues. Trimming removed 6 bases from V and 3 bases from J; junction bases left unmatched: 6. The CDR3 here is CASSWGGKTDTQYF. In nucleotides, the CDR3 is TGTGCCAGCAGCTGGGGAGGGAAAACAGATACGCAGTATTTT.

The rearrangement uses TRBV5-1 and TRBJ2-5; 11 positions agree with TRBD2. With V trimmed by 6 bases and J by 1 base, 5 bases remained unmatched. The CDR3 has 15 residues. Per the germline V gene, CDR1 is SGHRS and CDR2 is YFSETQ. The CDR3 DNA follows: TGCGCCAGCACTACCGGGACTAGCGGCCAAGAGACCCAGTACTTC. Protein: CASTTGTSGQETQYF.

As regards this clonotype: The junction departs from the called germline gene at one end, perhaps through a read error. This chain connects TRBV5-4 to TRBJ2-2, with 9 bases identical to TRBD1. CDR1 and CDR2 from the germline V gene are SGHNT and YYREEE (reference sequence). This CDR3 is built from 15 residues. Here the CDR3 DNA reads TGCGCCAGCAGCTTGGCGGGACAGGGCTCCGGGGAGCTGTTTTTT. Protein product: CASSLAGQGSGELFF.

V gene TRBV12-3 or TRBV12-4 combines with J gene TRBJ2-6; TRBD2 aligns across 9 bases. With 11 bases clipped from V and 4 bases from J, the junction kept 6 bases outside the gene matches. The CDR3 has 14 amino acids. CDR3: CAGASGDGANVLTF. CDR3 sequence (DNA): TGTGCCGGGGCTAGCGGGGACGGGGCCAACGTCCTGACTTTC.

This clonotype was counted a few times. V is TRBV7-6 and J is TRBJ2-1, with TRBD1 identical over 8 bases. The V gene end was trimmed by 4 bases and the J gene end by 10 bases; junction bases not matched to a gene: 6. The CDR3 covers 13 residues. The V gene's germline CDR1 is SGHVS and CDR2 FNYEAQ. CDR3 bases: TGTGCCAGCAGCTCCGGACAGGGCGGAGAGCAGTTCTTC. It translates to CASSSGQGGEQFF. The variable domain in full, completed from reference TRBV7-6 and TRBJ2-1, reads GAGVSQSPRYKVTKRGQDVALRCDPISGHVSLYWYRQALGQGPEFLTYFNYEAQQDKSGLPNDRFSAERPEGSISTLTIQRTEQRDSAMYRCASSSGQGGEQFFGPGTRLTVL.

This clonotype was observed at least ten times. The chain is built from TRBV6-1 and TRBJ2-7, with a weak D call TRBD1 (9 bases). The CDR3 length is 15 residues. CDR1 and CDR2 from the germline V gene are MNHNS and SASEGT. V was shortened by 8 bases and J by 0 bases, with 17 bases between the two germline ends. CDR3 in amino acids: CASQRGTGSSYEQYF. The CDR3 nucleotides are TGTGCCAGCCAGCGGGGGACAGGGAGCTCCTACGAGCAGTACTTC.

Within the sample, this clonotype is medium-sized (0.01 to 0.1%). The CDR3 region is CASSYGGSASYEQYF. The CDR3 DNA sequence: TGTGCCAGCAGTTACGGCGGTAGCGCCAGCTACGAGCAGTACTTC. The chain has TRBV6-5 and TRBJ2-7; D perhaps matches TRBD2 (5 bases). The germline V gene encodes CDR1 MNHEY and CDR2 SVGAGI. V lost 2 bases, J lost 3 bases, and 14 bases lay in between. CDR3 length equals 15 residues.

The chain uses TRBV18 and TRBJ2-5; 10 nucleotides match TRBD1. The ends lost 6 bases at V and 4 bases at J; junction bases unmatched: 11. Germline V lookup: CDR1 KGHSH, CDR2 LQKENI. This CDR3 region has 16 residues. The CDR3 coding sequence is TGTGCCAGCTCGCGATCCGGGACAGGGGTCGTAGAGACCCAGTACTTC. Translating gives CASSRSGTGVVETQYF.

This clonotype was seen a few times. The CDR3 is CATMSGTVQPQHF. Written as DNA, the CDR3 is TGTGCCACCATGTCAGGGACGGTTCAGCCCCAGCATTTT. The chain has TRBV24-1 and TRBJ1-5; weak D call: TRBD1 (5 bases). Germline V gene data show CDR1 as KGHDR and CDR2 as SFDVKD. This CDR3 spans 13 amino acids. Trimming pared 8 bases from V and 6 bases from J, leaving 13 bases between.